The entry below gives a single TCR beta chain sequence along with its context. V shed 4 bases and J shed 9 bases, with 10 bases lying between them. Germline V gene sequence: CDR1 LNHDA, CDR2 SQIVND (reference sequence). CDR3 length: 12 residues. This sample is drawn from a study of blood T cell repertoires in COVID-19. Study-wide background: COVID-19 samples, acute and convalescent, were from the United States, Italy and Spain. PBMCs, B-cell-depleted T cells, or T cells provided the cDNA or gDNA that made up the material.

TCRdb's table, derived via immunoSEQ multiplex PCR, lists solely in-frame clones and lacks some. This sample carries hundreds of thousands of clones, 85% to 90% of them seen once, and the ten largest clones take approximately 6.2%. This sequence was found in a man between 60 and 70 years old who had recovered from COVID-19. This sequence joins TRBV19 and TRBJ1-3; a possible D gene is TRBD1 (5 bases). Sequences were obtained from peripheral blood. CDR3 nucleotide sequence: TGTGCCAGTAGTAACAGACAGACCACCATATATTTT. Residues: CASSNRQTTIYF.